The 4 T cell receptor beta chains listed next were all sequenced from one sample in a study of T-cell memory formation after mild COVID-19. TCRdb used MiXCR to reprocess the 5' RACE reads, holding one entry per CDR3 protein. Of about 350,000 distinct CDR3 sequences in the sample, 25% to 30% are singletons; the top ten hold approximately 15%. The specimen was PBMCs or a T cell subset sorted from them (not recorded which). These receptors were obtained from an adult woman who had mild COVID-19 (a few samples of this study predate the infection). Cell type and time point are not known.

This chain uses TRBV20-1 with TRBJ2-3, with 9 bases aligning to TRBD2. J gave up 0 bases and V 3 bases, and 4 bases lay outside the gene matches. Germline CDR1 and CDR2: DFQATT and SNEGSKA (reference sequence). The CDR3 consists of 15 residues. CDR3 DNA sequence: TGCAGTGCTAGCAACCTAGCGGGGAGCACAGATACGCAGTATTTT. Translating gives CSASNLAGSTDTQYF.

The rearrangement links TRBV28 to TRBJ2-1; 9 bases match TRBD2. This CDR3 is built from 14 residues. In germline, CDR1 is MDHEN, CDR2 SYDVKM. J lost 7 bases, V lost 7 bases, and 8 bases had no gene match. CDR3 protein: CASKEREVWNEQFF. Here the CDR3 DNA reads TGTGCCAGCAAGGAGCGGGAGGTATGGAATGAGCAGTTCTTC.

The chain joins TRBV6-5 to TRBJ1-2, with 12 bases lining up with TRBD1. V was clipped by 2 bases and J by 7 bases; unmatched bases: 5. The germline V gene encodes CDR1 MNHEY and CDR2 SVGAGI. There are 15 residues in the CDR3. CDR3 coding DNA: TGTGCCAGCAGTTACGCGGGACAGGGGGCGCCTGGCTACACCTTC. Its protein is CASSYAGQGAPGYTF.

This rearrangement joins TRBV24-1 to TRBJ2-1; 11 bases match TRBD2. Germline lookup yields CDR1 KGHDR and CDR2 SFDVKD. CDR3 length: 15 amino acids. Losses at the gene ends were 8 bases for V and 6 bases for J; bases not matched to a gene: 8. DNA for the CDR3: TGTGCCACCAATAGCGGGAGGGCCGCGGGCAATGAGCAGTTCTTC. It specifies CATNSGRAAGNEQFF.